This T cell receptor beta chain emerged from a study of CD8 T cells in ankylosing spondylitis. Overall study results and limits: Reports say disease-linked clones showed up significantly more in matched ankylosing spondylitis synovial fluid. Some motif variants had been reported before (in reactive arthritis synovial fluid and blood).

The CDR3 is 13 amino acids. V was pared by 5 bases and J by 6 bases, with 14 bases between. TCRdb ran MiXCR on the 5' RACE reads and lists one entry per CDR3 protein. The table includes around 250,000 distinct CDR3 sequences, approximately 12% detected once. On this clonotype: Its antigen is not identified.

The rearrangement joins TRBV7-1 to TRBJ2-7; D remains unclear. TRBV7-1 is placed among ORFs of uncertain function. The source is a male donor with ankylosing spondylitis or in good health (not recorded which). The source material was blood, either unsorted or a sorted T cell fraction (not recorded which). As DNA, the CDR3 is TGTGCCAGCAGCCCCGGTTTTGTCTGCGAGCAGTACTTC. It yields the protein CASSPGFVCEQYF.